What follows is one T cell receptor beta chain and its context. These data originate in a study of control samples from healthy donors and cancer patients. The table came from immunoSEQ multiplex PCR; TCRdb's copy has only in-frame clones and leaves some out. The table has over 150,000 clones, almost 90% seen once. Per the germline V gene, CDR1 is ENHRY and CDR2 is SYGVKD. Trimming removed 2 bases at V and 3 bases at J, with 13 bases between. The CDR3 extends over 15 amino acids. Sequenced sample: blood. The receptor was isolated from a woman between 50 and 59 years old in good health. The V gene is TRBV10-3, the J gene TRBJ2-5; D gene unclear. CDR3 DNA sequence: TGTGCCATCAGTGAGGTGGGCCGACAAAAAGAGACCCAGTACTTC. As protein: CAISEVGRQKETQYF.